The 11 T cell receptor beta chains below were found in one sample sequenced in a study of regulatory T cells in long-lasting Graves disease (dated by TCRdb to the early 2020s). Taken with the paper, the label for time point translates to: persistent/refractory GD, antithyroid drugs over 5 years with positive TRAb. RNA was extracted from PBMCs in TRIzol for both TCR sequencing and RNA sequencing. Library construction relied on multiplex PCR. Data came from an Illumina HiSeq 4000. iRepertoire HTBI primers and Arm-PCR amplification of CDR3 regions were used to construct TCR beta libraries. TCRdb applied fastp at Q25 and MiXCR to the public reads, then kept only in-frame beta chains. Records with the same CDR3 protein are collapsed into one entry carrying the most frequent genes and DNA. The sample yields 650,000 to 850,000 distinct CDR3 sequences; around 30% were counted once. The top ten hold 40% to 55% of the sample.

The sample consisted of peripheral blood mononuclear cells (PBMCs), taken when the disease was refractory, from a patient treated with antithyroid drugs. Every receptor here comes from a female donor with Graves disease.

This clonotype occurred many times. CDR3 nucleotides: TGTGCCAGCAGTTACTCGAGCGGGACCGCGAACACTGAAGCTTTCTTT. It translates to CASSYSSGTANTEAFF. This sequence joins TRBV6-5 and TRBJ1-1; possibly TRBD1 for D (5 bases). The CDR3 is 16 amino acids. Germline V lookup: CDR1 MNHEY, CDR2 SVGAGI. The germline V and J ends were trimmed by 0 bases and 1 base, with 12 bases remaining between them.

In this sample, this clonotype turned up many times. This chain links TRBV28 with TRBJ1-1, with 8 bases matching TRBD1. Losses at the gene ends were 3 bases for V and 4 bases for J; bases not matched to a gene: 7. Germline V gives CDR1 MDHEN, CDR2 SYDVKM. The CDR3 is 15 residues long. CDR3 nucleotide sequence: TGTGCCAGCAGTTTTATAGAAACAGGGGGCACTGAAGCTTTCTTT. Protein sequence: CASSFIETGGTEAFF.

DNA for the CDR3: TGTGCCAGCTCACTCATGGAGGGTGAGAGTGGCTACACCTTC. Translating gives CASSLMEGESGYTF. This sequence joins TRBV18 and TRBJ1-2; D remains ambiguous. Trimming removed 4 bases from V and 7 bases from J, with 16 bases in between. Germline V CDR1 and CDR2: KGHSH, LQKENI. The CDR3 totals 14 residues.

The chain links TRBV7-2 to TRBJ1-1; D perhaps matches TRBD1 (5 bases). Germline CDR1 reads SGHTA; CDR2 reads FQGNSA. Trimming shortened V by 1 base and J by 0 bases, and 12 bases separated the two germline ends. This CDR3 comprises 16 residues. The DNA of the CDR3 is TGTGCCAGCAGCTTAGTGGCAGGGCGGATGAACACTGAAGCTTTCTTT. Translated: CASSLVAGRMNTEAFF.

This chain uses TRBV11-1 with TRBJ2-3; D possibly corresponds to TRBD2 (5 bases). CDR1 SGHAT and CDR2 FQDESV come from the germline V gene (reference sequence). V lost 5 bases, J lost 3 bases, and 12 bases lay in between. The CDR3 sequence is 14 residues long. CDR3 region: CASSGTDWTDTQYF. The DNA of the CDR3 is TGTGCCAGCAGCGGAACGGACTGGACAGATACGCAGTATTTT.

This clonotype was found a few times. This chain links TRBV7-2 with TRBJ2-4; 8 bases are a match to TRBD2. V shed 5 bases, J shed 7 bases, and the junction held 13 bases outside the gene matches. The CDR3 is 16 amino acids. Germline V gene data show CDR1 as SGHTA and CDR2 as FQGNSA. The CDR3 DNA follows: TGTGCCAGCAGCCTCGGGGGGGGGCCTAGGGTGAACATTCAGTACTTC. Protein sequence: CASSLGGGPRVNIQYF.

This clonotype occurred a few times. This chain uses TRBV3-1 with TRBJ2-7, with no clear D. Trimming took off 3 bases at V and 2 bases at J, with 8 bases between the two ends. The CDR3 has 13 residues. Germline-derived CDR1 and CDR2 are LGHDT and YNNKEL (reference sequence). The CDR3 is CASSHGPTYEQYF. CDR3 bases: TGTGCCAGCAGCCACGGGCCAACCTACGAGCAGTACTTC.

This clonotype has at least ten counts. The chain carries TRBV27 and TRBJ1-5, with 7 bases that match TRBD1. CDR3 length equals 16 residues. The V gene end was trimmed by 4 bases and the J gene end by 3 bases; junction bases not matched to a gene: 9. CDR1 is MNHEY and CDR2 is SMNVEV in the germline V gene (reference sequence). The CDR3 nucleotides are TGTGCCAGCAGTTCCACACGACAGGGCGCCAATCAGCCCCAGCATTTT. It specifies CASSSTRQGANQPQHF.

V usage is TRBV6-2 or TRBV6-3 and J usage is TRBJ1-2, with 7 bases that match TRBD1. Germline trimming cut 4 bases from V and 6 bases from J; bases unmatched to any gene: 8. In germline, CDR1 is MNHEY, CDR2 SVGEGT. This CDR3 contains 14 residues. CDR3: CASSSGQRFHGYTF. The CDR3 nucleotides are TGTGCCAGCAGTTCGGGACAGCGCTTCCATGGCTACACCTTC.

This clonotype was seen a few times. The chain recombines TRBV25-1 with TRBJ1-2; D unresolved. The CDR3 length is 15 residues. V was pared by 5 bases and J by 1 base, with 14 bases between. The germline gives CDR1 MGHDK, CDR2 SYGVNS. The CDR3 region has the DNA TGTGCCAGCAGTTCCCCGAGGGCCGGTAACTATGGCTACACCTTC. The encoded protein is CASSSPRAGNYGYTF.

V gene TRBV20-1 combines with J gene TRBJ1-1, with TRBD1 as a possible D gene (5 bases). Per the germline V gene, CDR1 is DFQATT and CDR2 is SNEGSKA (reference sequence). The CDR3 is 12 residues long. The V gene lost 4 bases and the J gene lost 2 bases, with 8 bases spanning the gap. This chain's CDR3 is CSANTGNTEAFF. Written as DNA, the CDR3 is TGCAGTGCTAACACAGGTAACACTGAAGCTTTCTTT.